The sequence of this TCR beta chain was determined in a study of STAT3 mutations in large granular lymphocyte leukemia. Study-wide context: More than half of T-LGLL patients received immunosuppressive therapy. Study-level points and caveats: Every T-LGLL patient had at least one immunodominant TCRbeta clonotype. Some patients had persisting codominant clonotypes that could mask small clones. Some patients had dominant TCR clones larger than their STAT3 mutant burden. Variable sampling intervals and differing treatment regimens complicated linking therapy response to TCR clonal burden changes.

For this clone: Its antigen remains unknown.

The protocol was immunoSEQ multiplex PCR, while the TCRdb copy is restricted to in-frame clones and leaves out a portion. Of roughly 5,900 clones listed, roughly 86% are singletons. The CDR3 has 13 amino acids. Looked up from germline, CDR1 is SGHVS and CDR2 is FNYEAQ. The V gene lost 0 bases and the J gene lost 7 bases, with 7 bases spanning the gap. The receptor comes from a human donor with T large granular lymphocyte leukemia. Some clones in this sample may be carry-over from other donors' samples. The sequenced material came from PBMCs. The rearrangement joins TRBV7-6 to TRBJ1-5, with D hard to call. The CDR3 DNA follows: TGTGCCAGCAGCTTAGCGTCGGGGCAGCCCCAGCATTTT. It translates to CASSLASGQPQHF.